The next 27 T cell receptor beta chains were all read from a single sample in a study of control samples from healthy donors and cancer patients. TCRdb's table, derived via immunoSEQ multiplex PCR, lists solely in-frame clones and lacks some. The table has about 170,000 clones, 85% to 90% seen once; the top ten hold roughly 5.3%. The sequencing input was blood. The source of these receptors is a young woman in good health.

The J gene is TRBJ2-3, the V gene TRBV5-4; 9 nucleotides match TRBD1. CDR3 size: 17 residues. J lost 2 bases, V lost 2 bases, and 9 bases had no gene match. Germline CDR1 is SGHNT and CDR2 is YYREEE (reference sequence). The CDR3 protein is CASSFFPGQGSTDTQYF. Here the CDR3 DNA reads TGTGCCAGCAGCTTTTTTCCGGGACAGGGTTCCACAGATACGCAGTATTTT.

The V and J genes are TRBV25-1 and TRBJ1-2; D is possibly TRBD1 (5 bases). Deletions cut 2 bases from V and 5 bases from J, with 9 bases between. The CDR3 loop spans 13 amino acids. The germline V gene encodes CDR1 MGHDK and CDR2 SYGVNS. The DNA for the CDR3 is TGTGCCAGCAGTGAAGGAGGGGCTTATGGCTACACCTTC. Protein: CASSEGGAYGYTF.

This sequence joins TRBV5-1 and TRBJ2-2; D might be TRBD1 (6 bases). The V gene's germline CDR1 is SGHRS and CDR2 YFSETQ. Trimming stripped 1 base from V and 6 bases from J, with 16 bases between. The CDR3 loop spans 16 amino acids. CDR3: CASSLIVRGNPGELFF. In DNA, the CDR3 is TGCGCCAGCAGCTTGATTGTCAGGGGAAACCCCGGGGAGCTGTTTTTT. The full variable domain, completed using reference TRBV5-1 and TRBJ2-2, is KAGVTQTPRYLIKTRGQQVTLSCSPISGHRSVSWYQQTPGQGLQFLFEYFSETQRNKGNFPGRFSGRQFSNSRSEMNVSTLELGDSALYLCASSLIVRGNPGELFFGEGSRLTVL.

The rearrangement uses TRBV27 and TRBJ1-6; perhaps TRBD1 as D (6 bases). Per germline, CDR1 MNHEY and CDR2 SMNVEV (reference sequence). The CDR3 runs to 16 residues. V was clipped by 5 bases and J by 17 bases, with 28 bases between them. The CDR3 coding sequence is TGTGCCAGCAGTCCAATACCCCCGGGGGGGGCGAATTCTTTCCACTTT. This encodes CASSPIPPGGANSFHF.

Concerning this clone itself: The sample has other DNA sequences that encode this CDR3 too. The chain's CDR3 is CASSHAGAYEQYF. The CDR3 coding sequence is TGTGCCAGCAGCCACGCAGGGGCTTACGAGCAGTACTTC. The chain combines TRBV3-1 (or the pseudogene TRBV3-2) with TRBJ2-7; D perhaps matches TRBD1 (6 bases). Germline V gene lookup returns CDR1 LGHDT and CDR2 YNNKEL (reference sequence). Trimming removed 3 bases at V and 4 bases at J, with 10 bases between. This CDR3 has 13 residues.

The rearrangement uses TRBV19 and TRBJ2-1; perhaps TRBD1 as D (5 bases). The CDR3 extends over 15 amino acids. Germline-derived CDR1 and CDR2 are LNHDA and SQIVND (reference sequence). V gave up 9 bases and J gave up 0 bases, with 15 bases separating them. The CDR3: CASILSGNSYNEQFF. CDR3 in DNA: TGTGCCAGCATTCTGTCAGGGAACTCCTACAATGAGCAGTTCTTC.

The J gene is TRBJ1-3, the V gene TRBV30; D ambiguous. Germline V CDR1 and CDR2: GTSNPN, SVGIG (reference sequence). Trimming removed 2 bases at V and 0 bases at J, with 8 bases between. This CDR3 is 14 amino acids long. The CDR3 loop reads CAWSPGLSGNTIYF. The CDR3, as DNA: TGTGCCTGGAGTCCCGGCCTCTCTGGAAACACCATATATTTT.

The chain uses TRBV5-1 and TRBJ2-2; D might be TRBD2 (6 bases). Germline V gene sequence: CDR1 SGHRS, CDR2 YFSETQ. The CDR3 loop spans 16 amino acids. V lost 5 bases and J lost 2, with 16 bases in between. CDR3 region: CASSTLGGDNTGELFF. The DNA of the CDR3 is TGCGCCAGCAGTACCCTGGGCGGGGATAACACCGGGGAGCTGTTTTTT.

The chain carries TRBV3-1 (or the pseudogene TRBV3-2) and TRBJ1-4; D is unclear. Germline V gene data show CDR1 as LGHDT and CDR2 as YNNKEL (reference sequence). This CDR3 is built from 14 residues. The V end lost 4 bases, the J end lost 1 base, and 7 bases lay between the germline ends. The CDR3 sequence: CASSLGGTNEKLFF. The CDR3 DNA reads TGTGCCAGCAGCCTTGGAGGAACTAATGAAAAACTGTTTTTT.

The chain uses TRBV30 and TRBJ1-3, with no clear D. CDR1 GTSNPN and CDR2 SVGIG come from the germline V gene (reference sequence). The CDR3 spans 15 residues. The ends were cut back, 0 bases at V and 2 bases at J, with 11 bases in the middle. The CDR3 protein is CAWSVMGFAGNTIYF. CDR3 nucleotide sequence: TGTGCCTGGAGTGTAATGGGATTTGCTGGAAACACCATATATTTT.

V usage is TRBV19 and J usage is TRBJ1-1; D is unresolved. With 3 bases removed from V and 4 bases from J, the gap between germline ends came to 9 bases. There are 13 residues in the CDR3. Per germline, CDR1 LNHDA and CDR2 SQIVND (reference sequence). CDR3 residues: CASSIGVSTEAFF. Written as DNA, the CDR3 is TGTGCCAGTAGTATTGGCGTGAGCACTGAAGCTTTCTTT.

The chain uses TRBV15 and TRBJ1-2, with no clear D. Germline lookup yields CDR1 LNHNV and CDR2 YYDKDF (reference sequence). Trimming cost V 0 bases and J 8 bases, with 10 bases left between them. CDR3 length equals 13 residues. CDR3 in DNA: TGTGCCACCAGCAGAGAAGCTGTTGGCGGCTACACCTTC. Protein product: CATSREAVGGYTF.

The genes are TRBV9 and TRBJ2-2; D is uncertain. Trimming took off 3 bases at V and 0 bases at J, with 6 bases between the two ends. CDR1 and CDR2 (germline): SGDLS, YYNGEE. The CDR3 covers 14 residues. The CDR3 coding sequence is TGTGCCAGCAGCGGACCTGCGAACACCGGGGAGCTGTTTTTT. Protein sequence: CASSGPANTGELFF.

The rearrangement uses TRBV5-4 and TRBJ2-6; D gene ambiguous. Germline CDR1 SGHNT, CDR2 YYREEE (reference sequence). The CDR3 loop spans 17 amino acids. Trimming shortened V by 1 base and J by 1 base, and 12 bases separated the two germline ends. CDR3 bases: TGTGCCAGCAGCTTGCGGGCTCCAGGATCTGGGGCCAACGTCCTGACTTTC. Translating it yields CASSLRAPGSGANVLTF. The full variable domain, completed using reference TRBV5-4 and TRBJ2-6, is ETGVTQSPTHLIKTRGQQVTLRCSSQSGHNTVSWYQQALGQGPQFIFQYYREEENGRGNFPPRFSGLQFPNYSSELNVNALELDDSALYLCASSLRAPGSGANVLTFGAGSRLTVL.

In its sample, this clone was seen once. The chain has TRBV21-1 and TRBJ1-5. TRBV21-1 is recorded as a pseudogene. The CDR3 is 24 amino acids. The CDR3 DNA follows: TGTGCCAGCAGCAAAAGTCTGGGTAGCCGCGATAGTCCTCTAAAAGGGGACCCGTGGCAGCCCCAGCATTTT. It encodes CASSKSLGSRDSPLKGDPWQPQHF.

The chain is built from TRBV7-9 and TRBJ1-4, with D possibly matching TRBD1 (6 bases). The CDR3 consists of 14 residues. V was cut by 4 bases and J by 7 bases, with 13 bases left in between. The germline gives CDR1 SEHNR, CDR2 FQNEAQ (reference sequence). The CDR3 sequence is CASSYLGTSEKLFF. In DNA form, the CDR3 reads TGTGCCAGCAGCTACCTTGGGACATCTGAAAAACTGTTTTTT.

The chain couples TRBV24-1 to TRBJ2-1; perhaps D is TRBD1 or TRBD2 (6 bases each). V was trimmed by 0 bases and J by 5 bases, leaving 10 bases between them. The germline CDR1 and CDR2 sequences are KGHDR and SFDVKD. This CDR3 is 15 amino acids long. The CDR3 nucleotides read TGTGCCACCAGTGATTTGTGGCGGGACAACAATGAGCAGTTCTTC. Protein sequence: CATSDLWRDNNEQFF.

The CDR3 DNA sequence: TGTGCCAGCAGCTTAGGTGGAGTTTTGGGGGAAAAACTGTTTTTT. Translated: CASSLGGVLGEKLFF. V and J are TRBV7-9 and TRBJ1-4; D is undetermined. This CDR3 is 15 amino acids long. With 1 base removed from V and 8 bases from J, the gap between germline ends came to 14 bases. Germline values: CDR1 SEHNR, CDR2 FQNEAQ (reference sequence).

The genes are TRBV9 and TRBJ2-1, with a tentative D call TRBD1 (5 bases). The length of the CDR3 is 16 residues. V was trimmed by 3 bases and J by 5 bases, leaving 18 bases between them. Germline CDR1 reads SGDLS; CDR2 reads YYNGEE. The CDR3 nucleotides are TGTGCCAGCAGCGAAAGCCCAGGGTCTGCGGACAATGAGCAGTTCTTC. Translated, it gives CASSESPGSADNEQFF.

This clone showed up just once. Germline and junction disagree at one end, which may indicate a read error. The V call is TRBV12-3 or TRBV12-4, the J call TRBJ1-2; D not resolved. This CDR3 comprises 11 residues. CDR3 region: CASRTGSRYSF. CDR3 DNA: TGTGCCAGCAGGACGGGCTCTCGATACTCCTTC.

This CDR3 reads CASSLARGPLFYEQYV. CDR3 bases: TGTGCCAGCAGCTTAGCCCGGGGGCCTCTTTTTTACGAGCAGTACGTC. The V call is TRBV11-3, the J call TRBJ2-7, with D perhaps assigned TRBD1 or TRBD2 (6 bases each). Germline lookup yields CDR1 SGHNT and CDR2 YENEEA. The CDR3 totals 16 residues. V lost 1 base and J lost 4, with 17 bases in between.

The chain carries TRBV4-1 and TRBJ2-7, with D possibly TRBD2 on 5 matching bases. Trimming left V 5 bases short and J 4 bases short, with 15 bases between. The V gene's germline CDR1 is MGHRA and CDR2 YSYEKL. The CDR3 contains 14 residues. The chain's CDR3 is CASSFAGNFYEQYF. In nucleotides, the CDR3 is TGCGCCAGCAGCTTTGCGGGTAATTTTTACGAGCAGTACTTC.

The rearrangement links TRBV7-2 to TRBJ2-7; 16 bases are shared with TRBD2. CDR3 length: 18 residues. Trimming removed 5 bases from V and 5 bases from J; junction bases left unmatched: 12. Germline CDR1 and CDR2: SGHTA and FQGNSA. The CDR3 nucleotides are TGTGCCAGCAGCCGTGTTAGGGGACTAGCGGGGGGGAGGAACGAGCAGTACGTC. It encodes CASSRVRGLAGGRNEQYV.

This clone was recorded a few times. The chain couples TRBV5-8 to TRBJ1-6; tentatively, D is TRBD1 (5 bases). Germline loops: CDR1 SGHTS, CDR2 YDEGEE. V lost 4 bases and J 8 bases, leaving 19 bases between the germline ends. The CDR3 sequence is 16 residues long. The CDR3 bases are TGTGCCAGCAGCCACCGTCGGGACGGGCCGTATTCACCCCTCCACTTT. It encodes CASSHRRDGPYSPLHF.

There are a few counts of this clone. This chain uses TRBV5-6 with TRBJ2-3; tentative D call: TRBD1 (5 bases). V dropped 2 bases and J dropped 4 bases, with 8 bases sitting between them. Germline CDR1 is SGHDT and CDR2 is YYEEEE. The CDR3 consists of 13 residues. This chain's CDR3 is CASSFGQADTQYF. In nucleotides, the CDR3 is TGTGCCAGCAGCTTTGGACAAGCAGATACGCAGTATTTT.

The chain carries TRBV10-3 and TRBJ2-7, with TRBD1 identical over 8 bases. This CDR3 region has 14 residues. The germline CDR1 and CDR2 sequences are ENHRY and SYGVKD. Unmatched junction bases numbered 7, after V lost 3 bases and J lost 6 bases. CDR3 protein: CAISDYGQGGEQYV. CDR3 bases: TGTGCCATCAGTGATTACGGACAGGGCGGCGAGCAGTACGTC.

The chain links TRBV11-3 to TRBJ2-7; 7 nucleotides line up with TRBD2. The trim removed 3 bases at V and 0 bases at J, leaving 8 bases unmatched. This CDR3 has 16 residues. The germline CDR1 and CDR2 sequences are SGHNT and YENEEA. The CDR3 nucleotides are TGTGCCAGCAGCTTTGGTTCCGGGGGGTCCTCCTACGAGCAGTACGTC. This sequence encodes CASSFGSGGSSYEQYV.